Below, one T cell receptor beta chain is given with its context. Sequencing used immunoSEQ multiplex PCR; TCRdb keeps in-frame clones, though not all of them. The sample contains fewer than 300,000 clones, approximately 82% of which appear only once. This record belongs to a study of blood T cell repertoires in COVID-19. Study-level background: Researchers got acute and convalescent COVID-19 samples from the United States, Italy and Spain. From T cells, B-cell-depleted T cells, or PBMCs came the material, which was cDNA or gDNA.

The germline gives CDR1 PRHDT, CDR2 FYEKMQ (reference sequence). The CDR3 runs 16 residues. The V end was cut by 5 bases, the J end by 5 bases, with 21 bases between. This TCR came from a woman aged 18-29 years with acute or convalescent COVID-19. The chain recombines TRBV13 with TRBJ1-1, with D perhaps matching TRBD1 (6 bases). Material: peripheral blood. The CDR3 DNA sequence: TGTGCCAGCAGCCAGACGACTACAGGGCTAAGGACTGAAGCTTTCTTT. The encoded protein is CASSQTTTGLRTEAFF. The entire variable domain, with the rest obtained from reference TRBV13 and TRBJ1-1, is as follows: AAGVIQSPRHLIKEKRETATLKCYPIPRHDTVYWYQQGPGQDPQFLISFYEKMQSDKGSIPDRFSAQQFSDYHSELNMSSLELGDSALYFCASSQTTTGLRTEAFFGQGTRLTVV.